This T cell receptor (beta chain) was recovered during a study of T cell responses to AZD1222 COVID-19 vaccine. General study points: All repertoire sampling was performed exclusively after the peak T cell response. White British ancestry dominated among donors, who included more females, and clonal diversity was possibly underestimated. Spike-specific TCR breadth and depth both grew after two AZD1222 doses.

The assay was immunoSEQ multiplex PCR, and TCRdb's table has in-frame clones only and misses some. The repertoire has 150,000 or so clones, approximately 89% of them found once; the top ten carry about 15%. To note about this clone: The antigen remains unidentified.

Per germline, CDR1 SGHRS and CDR2 YFSETQ. The ends were cut back, 1 base at V and 3 bases at J, with 13 bases in the middle. This CDR3 is 16 amino acids long. The V gene is TRBV5-1, the J gene TRBJ2-2; the D gene could be TRBD1 or TRBD2 (5 bases each). The sequences come from peripheral blood, collected on day 0 of AZD1222 vaccination. The sequence was obtained from an adult in good health. The CDR3 sequence is CASSLLGVRDTGELFF. CDR3 DNA sequence: TGCGCCAGCAGCTTGTTGGGGGTCAGGGACACCGGGGAGCTGTTTTTT.